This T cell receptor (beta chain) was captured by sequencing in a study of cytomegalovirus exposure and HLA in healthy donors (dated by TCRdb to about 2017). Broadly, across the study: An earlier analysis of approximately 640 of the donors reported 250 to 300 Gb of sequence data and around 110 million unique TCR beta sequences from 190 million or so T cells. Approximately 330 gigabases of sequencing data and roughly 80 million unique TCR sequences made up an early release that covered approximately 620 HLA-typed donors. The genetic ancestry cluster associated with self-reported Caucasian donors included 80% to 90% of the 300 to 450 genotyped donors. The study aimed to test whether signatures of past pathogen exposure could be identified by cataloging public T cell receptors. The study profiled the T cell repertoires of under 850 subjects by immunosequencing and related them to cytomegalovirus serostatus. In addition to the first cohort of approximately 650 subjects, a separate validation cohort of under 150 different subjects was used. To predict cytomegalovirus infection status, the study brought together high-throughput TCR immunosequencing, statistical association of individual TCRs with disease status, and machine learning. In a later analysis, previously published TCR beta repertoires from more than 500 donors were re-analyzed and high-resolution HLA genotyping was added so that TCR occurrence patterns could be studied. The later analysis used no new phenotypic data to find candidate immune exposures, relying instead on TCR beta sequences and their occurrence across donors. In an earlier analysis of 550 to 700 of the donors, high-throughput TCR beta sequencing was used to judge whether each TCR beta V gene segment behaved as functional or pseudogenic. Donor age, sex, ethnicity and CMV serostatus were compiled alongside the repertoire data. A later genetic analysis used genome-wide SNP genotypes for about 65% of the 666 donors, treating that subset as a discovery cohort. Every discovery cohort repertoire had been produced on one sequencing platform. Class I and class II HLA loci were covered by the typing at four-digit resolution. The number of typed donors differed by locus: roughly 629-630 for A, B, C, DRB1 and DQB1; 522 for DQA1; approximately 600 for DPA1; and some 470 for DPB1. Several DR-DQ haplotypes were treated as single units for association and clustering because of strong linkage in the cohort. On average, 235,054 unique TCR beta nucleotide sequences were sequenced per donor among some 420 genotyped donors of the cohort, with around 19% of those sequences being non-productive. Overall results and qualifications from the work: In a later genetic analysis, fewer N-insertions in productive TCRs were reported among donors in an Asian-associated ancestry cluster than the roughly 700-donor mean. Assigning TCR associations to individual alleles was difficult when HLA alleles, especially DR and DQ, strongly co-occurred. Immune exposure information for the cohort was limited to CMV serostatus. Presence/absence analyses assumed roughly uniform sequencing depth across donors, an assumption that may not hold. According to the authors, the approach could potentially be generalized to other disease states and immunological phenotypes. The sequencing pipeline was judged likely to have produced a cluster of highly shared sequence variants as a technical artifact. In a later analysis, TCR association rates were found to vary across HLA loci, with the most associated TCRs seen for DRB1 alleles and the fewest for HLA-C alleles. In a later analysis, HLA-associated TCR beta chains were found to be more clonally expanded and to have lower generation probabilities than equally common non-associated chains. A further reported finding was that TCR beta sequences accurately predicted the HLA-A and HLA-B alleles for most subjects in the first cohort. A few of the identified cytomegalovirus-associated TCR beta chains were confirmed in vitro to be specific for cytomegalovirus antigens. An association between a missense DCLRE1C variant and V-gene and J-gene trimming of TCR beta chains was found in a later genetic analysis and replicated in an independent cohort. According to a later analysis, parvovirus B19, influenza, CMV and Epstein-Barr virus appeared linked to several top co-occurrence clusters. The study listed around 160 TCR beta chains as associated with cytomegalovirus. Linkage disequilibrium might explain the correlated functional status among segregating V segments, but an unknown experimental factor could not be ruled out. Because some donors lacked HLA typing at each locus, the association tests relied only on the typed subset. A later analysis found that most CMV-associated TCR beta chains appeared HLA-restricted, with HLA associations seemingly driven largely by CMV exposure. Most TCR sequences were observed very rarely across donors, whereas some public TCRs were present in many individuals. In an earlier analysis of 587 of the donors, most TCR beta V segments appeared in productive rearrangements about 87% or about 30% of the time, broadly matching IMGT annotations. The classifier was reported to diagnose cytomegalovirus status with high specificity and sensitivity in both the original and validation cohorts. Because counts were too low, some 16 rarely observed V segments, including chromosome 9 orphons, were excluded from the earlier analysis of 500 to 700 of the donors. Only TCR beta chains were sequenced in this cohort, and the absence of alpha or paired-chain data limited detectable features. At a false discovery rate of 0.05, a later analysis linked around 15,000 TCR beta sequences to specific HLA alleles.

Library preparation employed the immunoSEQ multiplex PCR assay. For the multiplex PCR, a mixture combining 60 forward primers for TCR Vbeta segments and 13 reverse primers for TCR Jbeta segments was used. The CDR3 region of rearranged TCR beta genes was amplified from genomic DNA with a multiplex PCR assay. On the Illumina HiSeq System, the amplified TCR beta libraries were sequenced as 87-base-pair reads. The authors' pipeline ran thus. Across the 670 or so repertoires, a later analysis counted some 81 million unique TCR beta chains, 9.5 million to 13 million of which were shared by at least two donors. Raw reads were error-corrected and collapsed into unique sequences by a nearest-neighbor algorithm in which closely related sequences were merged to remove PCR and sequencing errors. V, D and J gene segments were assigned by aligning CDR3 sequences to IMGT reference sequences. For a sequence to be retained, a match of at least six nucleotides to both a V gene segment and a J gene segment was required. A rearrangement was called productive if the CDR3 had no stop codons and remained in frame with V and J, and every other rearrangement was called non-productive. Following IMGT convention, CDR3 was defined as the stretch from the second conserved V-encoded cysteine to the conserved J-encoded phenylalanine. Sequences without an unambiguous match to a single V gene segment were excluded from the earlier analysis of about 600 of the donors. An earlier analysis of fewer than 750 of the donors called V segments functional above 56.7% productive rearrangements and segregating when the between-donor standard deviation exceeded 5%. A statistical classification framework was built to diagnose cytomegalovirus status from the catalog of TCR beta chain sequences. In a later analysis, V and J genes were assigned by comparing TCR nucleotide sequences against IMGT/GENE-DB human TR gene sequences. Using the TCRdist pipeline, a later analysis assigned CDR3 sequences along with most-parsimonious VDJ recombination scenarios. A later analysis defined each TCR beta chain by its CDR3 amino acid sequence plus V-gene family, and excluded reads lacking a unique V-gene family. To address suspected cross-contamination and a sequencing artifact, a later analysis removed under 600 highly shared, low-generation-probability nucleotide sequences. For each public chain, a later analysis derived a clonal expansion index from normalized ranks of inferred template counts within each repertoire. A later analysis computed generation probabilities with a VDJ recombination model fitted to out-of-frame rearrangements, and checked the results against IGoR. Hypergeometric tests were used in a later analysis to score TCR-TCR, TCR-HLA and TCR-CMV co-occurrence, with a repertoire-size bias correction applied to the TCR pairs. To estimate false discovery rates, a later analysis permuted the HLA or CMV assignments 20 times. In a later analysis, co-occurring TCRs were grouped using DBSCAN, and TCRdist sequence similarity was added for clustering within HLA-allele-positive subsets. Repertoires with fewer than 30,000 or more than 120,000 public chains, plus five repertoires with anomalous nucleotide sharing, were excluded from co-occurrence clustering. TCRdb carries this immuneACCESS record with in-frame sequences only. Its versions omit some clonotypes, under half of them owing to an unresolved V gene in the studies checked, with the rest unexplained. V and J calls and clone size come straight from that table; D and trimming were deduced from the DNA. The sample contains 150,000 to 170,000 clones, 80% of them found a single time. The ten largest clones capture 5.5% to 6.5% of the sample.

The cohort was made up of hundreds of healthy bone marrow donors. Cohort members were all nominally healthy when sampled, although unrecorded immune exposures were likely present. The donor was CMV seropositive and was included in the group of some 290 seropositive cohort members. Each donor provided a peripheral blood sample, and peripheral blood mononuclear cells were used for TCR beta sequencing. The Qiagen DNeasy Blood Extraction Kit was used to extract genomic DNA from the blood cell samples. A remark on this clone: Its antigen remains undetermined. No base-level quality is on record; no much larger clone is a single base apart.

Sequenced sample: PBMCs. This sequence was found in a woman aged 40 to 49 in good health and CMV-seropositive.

CDR3 loop: CASSPHSMNTEAFF. The base sequence is TGTGCCAGCAGCCCCCACAGTATGAACACTGAAGCTTTCTTT. Recombination connected TRBV5-4 to TRBJ1-1; no confident D gene assignment can be made. Via the germline V gene (reference sequence), CDR1 is SGHNT and CDR2 YYREEE. V and J lose 4 bases and 0 bases, and a span of 10 bases separates them. From the cysteine through the phenylalanine, the CDR3 covers 14 amino acids. The read is trimmed to its CDR3 DNA, 42 bases read in frame from base 1.